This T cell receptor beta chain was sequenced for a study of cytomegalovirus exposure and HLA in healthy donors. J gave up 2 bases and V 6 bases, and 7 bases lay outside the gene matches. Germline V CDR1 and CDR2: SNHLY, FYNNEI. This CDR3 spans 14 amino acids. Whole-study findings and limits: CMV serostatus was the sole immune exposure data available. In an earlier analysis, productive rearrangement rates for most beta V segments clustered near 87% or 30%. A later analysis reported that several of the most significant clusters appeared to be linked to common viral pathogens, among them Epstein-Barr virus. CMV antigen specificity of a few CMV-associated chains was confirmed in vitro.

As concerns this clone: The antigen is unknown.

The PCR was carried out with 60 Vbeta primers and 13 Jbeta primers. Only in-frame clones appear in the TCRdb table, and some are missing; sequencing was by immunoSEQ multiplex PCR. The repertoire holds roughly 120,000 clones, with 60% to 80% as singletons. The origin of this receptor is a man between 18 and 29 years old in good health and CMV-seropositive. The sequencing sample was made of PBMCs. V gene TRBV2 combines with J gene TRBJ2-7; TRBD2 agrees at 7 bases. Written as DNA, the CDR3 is TGTGCCAGCAGAGCTAAGCGGGATACCTACGAGCAGTACTTC. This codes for CASRAKRDTYEQYF.